The source of this T cell receptor (beta chain) is a study of blood T cells in healthy people across ages. The CDR3 spans 17 residues. Trimming removed 4 bases at V and 5 bases at J, with 23 bases between. The V gene's germline CDR1 is SGHTA and CDR2 FQGTGA. Alongside a J-beta primer mix, a sample-barcoded 5' primer served in a second PCR lasting about 7 to 12 cycles. TCRdb used MiXCR to reprocess the 5' RACE reads, holding one entry per CDR3 protein. There are 800,000 or so distinct CDR3 sequences in the sample; 20% to 25% occur only once, and approximately 3.7% lies in the top ten. This sample also belongs to another study, concerning T cells of mothers and their children.

Sequencing used blood. The rearrangement links TRBV7-3 to TRBJ2-5; D may correspond to TRBD1 or TRBD2 (5 bases each). The receptor was isolated from a boy younger than 18 in good health. This CDR3 reads CASSSQQARGGGETQYF. The CDR3, as DNA: TGTGCCAGCAGCTCACAGCAAGCCCGAGGTGGGGGTGAGACCCAGTACTTC.